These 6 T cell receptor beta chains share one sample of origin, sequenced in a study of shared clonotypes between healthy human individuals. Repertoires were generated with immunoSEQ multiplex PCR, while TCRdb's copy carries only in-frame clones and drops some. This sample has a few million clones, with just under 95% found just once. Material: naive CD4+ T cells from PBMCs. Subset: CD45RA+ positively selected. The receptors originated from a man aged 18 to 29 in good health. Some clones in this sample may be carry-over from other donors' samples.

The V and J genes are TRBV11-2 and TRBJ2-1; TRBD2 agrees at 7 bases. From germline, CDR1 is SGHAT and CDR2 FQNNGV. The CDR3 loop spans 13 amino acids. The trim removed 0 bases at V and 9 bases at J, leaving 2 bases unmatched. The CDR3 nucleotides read TGTGCCAGCAGCTTAGAATGGGAGGGTGAGCAGTTCTTC. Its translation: CASSLEWEGEQFF.

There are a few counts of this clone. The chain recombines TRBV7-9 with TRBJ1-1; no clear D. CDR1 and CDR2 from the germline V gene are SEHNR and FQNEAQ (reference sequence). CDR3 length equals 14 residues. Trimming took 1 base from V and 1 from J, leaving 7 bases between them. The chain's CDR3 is CASSLVWANTEAFF. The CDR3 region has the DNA TGTGCCAGCAGCTTAGTGTGGGCGAACACTGAAGCTTTCTTT. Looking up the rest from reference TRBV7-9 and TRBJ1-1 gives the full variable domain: DTGVSQNPRHKITKRGQNVTFRCDPISEHNRLYWYRQTLGQGPEFLTYFQNEAQLEKSRLLSDRFSAERPKGSFSTLEIQRTEQGDSAMYLCASSLVWANTEAFFGQGTRLTVV.

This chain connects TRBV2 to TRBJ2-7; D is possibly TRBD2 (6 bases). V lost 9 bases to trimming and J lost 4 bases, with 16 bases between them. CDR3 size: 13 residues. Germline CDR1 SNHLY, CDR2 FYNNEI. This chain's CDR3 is CASHSGTRYEQYF. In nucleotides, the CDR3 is TGTGCCAGTCACTCAGGGACTCGGTACGAGCAGTACTTC.

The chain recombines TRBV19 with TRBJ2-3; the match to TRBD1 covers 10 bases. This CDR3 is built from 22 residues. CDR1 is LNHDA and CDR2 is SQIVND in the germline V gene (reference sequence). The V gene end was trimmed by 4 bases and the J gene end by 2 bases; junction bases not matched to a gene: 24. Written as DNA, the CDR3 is TGTGCCAGTAGTAGCACTTCCGGGACAGGGGCTTCCTACTATCTTGTCACAGATACGCAGTATTTT. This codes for CASSSTSGTGASYYLVTDTQYF.

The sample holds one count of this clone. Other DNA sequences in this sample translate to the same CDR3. CDR3 bases: TGCGCCAGCAGCGCTAGCGGGAGCTCCTACGAGCAGTACTTC. This codes for CASSASGSSYEQYF. The rearrangement joins TRBV5-1 to TRBJ2-7, with 10 bases aligning to TRBD2. CDR3 size: 14 residues. V was clipped by 4 bases and J by 0 bases; unmatched bases: 1. Germline lookup yields CDR1 SGHRS and CDR2 YFSETQ. Looking up the rest from reference TRBV5-1 and TRBJ2-7 gives the full variable domain: KAGVTQTPRYLIKTRGQQVTLSCSPISGHRSVSWYQQTPGQGLQFLFEYFSETQRNKGNFPGRFSGRQFSNSRSEMNVSTLELGDSALYLCASSASGSSYEQYFGPGTRLTVT.

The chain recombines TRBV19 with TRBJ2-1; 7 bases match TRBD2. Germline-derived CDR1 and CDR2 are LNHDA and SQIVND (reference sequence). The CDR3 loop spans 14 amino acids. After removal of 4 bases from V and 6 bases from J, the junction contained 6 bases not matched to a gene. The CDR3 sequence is CASSKWTRGNEQFF. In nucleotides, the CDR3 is TGTGCCAGTAGTAAATGGACTAGGGGCAATGAGCAGTTCTTC.